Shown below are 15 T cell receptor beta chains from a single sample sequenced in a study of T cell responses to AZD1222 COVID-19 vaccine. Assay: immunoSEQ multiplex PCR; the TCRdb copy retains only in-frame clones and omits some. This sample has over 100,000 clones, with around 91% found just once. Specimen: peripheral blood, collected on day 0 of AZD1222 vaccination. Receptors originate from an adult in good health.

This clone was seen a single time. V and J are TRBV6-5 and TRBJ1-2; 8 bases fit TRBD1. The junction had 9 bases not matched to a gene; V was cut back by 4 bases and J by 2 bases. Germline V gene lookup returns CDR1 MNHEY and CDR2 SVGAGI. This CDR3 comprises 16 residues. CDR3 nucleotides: TGTGCCAGCAGTTTTGCAGGGGGCGCACGCAACTATGGCTACACCTTC. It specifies CASSFAGGARNYGYTF.

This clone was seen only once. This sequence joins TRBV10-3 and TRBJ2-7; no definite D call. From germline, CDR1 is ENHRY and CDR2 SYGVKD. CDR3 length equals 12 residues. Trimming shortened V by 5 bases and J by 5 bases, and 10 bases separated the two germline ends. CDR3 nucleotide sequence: TGTGCCATCAGTCCAACTCGAGACGAGCAGTACTTC. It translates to CAISPTRDEQYF.

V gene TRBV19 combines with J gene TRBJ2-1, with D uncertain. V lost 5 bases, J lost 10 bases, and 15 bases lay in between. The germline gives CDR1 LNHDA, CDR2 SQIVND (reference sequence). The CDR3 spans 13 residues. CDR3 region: CASSPDPVGEQFF. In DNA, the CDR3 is TGTGCCAGTAGTCCCGACCCGGTGGGAGAGCAGTTCTTC.

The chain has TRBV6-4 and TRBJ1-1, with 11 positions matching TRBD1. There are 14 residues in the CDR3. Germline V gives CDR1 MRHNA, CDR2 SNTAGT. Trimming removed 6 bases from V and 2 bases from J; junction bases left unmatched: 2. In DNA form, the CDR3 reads TGTGCCAGCAGGGACAGGGGGCGAAACACTGAAGCTTTCTTT. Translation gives CASRDRGRNTEAFF.

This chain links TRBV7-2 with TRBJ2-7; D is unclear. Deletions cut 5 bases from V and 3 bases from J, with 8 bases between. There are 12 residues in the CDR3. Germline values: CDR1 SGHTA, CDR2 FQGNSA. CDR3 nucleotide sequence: TGTGCCAGCAGCGCGGACGACTACGAGCAGTACTTC. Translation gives CASSADDYEQYF.

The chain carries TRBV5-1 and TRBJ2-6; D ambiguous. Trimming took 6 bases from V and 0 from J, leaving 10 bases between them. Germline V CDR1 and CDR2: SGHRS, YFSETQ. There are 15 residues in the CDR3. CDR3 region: CASTVDNSGANVLTF. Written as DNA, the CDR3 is TGCGCCAGCACCGTTGACAACTCTGGGGCCAACGTCCTGACTTTC.

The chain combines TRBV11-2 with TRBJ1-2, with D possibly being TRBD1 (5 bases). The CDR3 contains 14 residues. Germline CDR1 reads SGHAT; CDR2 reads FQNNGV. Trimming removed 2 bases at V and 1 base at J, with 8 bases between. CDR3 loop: CASSLTGVNYGYTF. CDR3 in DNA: TGTGCCAGCAGCTTAACGGGGGTTAACTATGGCTACACCTTC.

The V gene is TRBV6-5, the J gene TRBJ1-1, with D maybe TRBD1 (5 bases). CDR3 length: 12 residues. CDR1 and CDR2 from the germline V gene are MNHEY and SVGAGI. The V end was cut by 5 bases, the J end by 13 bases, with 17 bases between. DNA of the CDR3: TGTGCCAGCAGTCAACCGCCGGACAACTTTTTCTTT. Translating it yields CASSQPPDNFFF.

The CDR3 DNA reads as TGTGCCAGCAAGAGCGGATATGGCGGCTACACCTTC. Translating it yields CASKSGYGGYTF. The V gene is TRBV2, the J gene TRBJ1-2; D not resolved. With 7 bases removed from V and 8 bases from J, the gap between germline ends came to 14 bases. This CDR3 is built from 12 residues. Germline CDR1 is SNHLY and CDR2 is FYNNEI.

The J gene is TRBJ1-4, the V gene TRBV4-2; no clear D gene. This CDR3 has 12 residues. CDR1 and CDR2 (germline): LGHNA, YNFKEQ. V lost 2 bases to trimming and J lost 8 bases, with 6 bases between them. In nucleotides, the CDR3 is TGTGCCAGCAGCCAATTTAGCGAAAAACTGTTTTTT. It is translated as CASSQFSEKLFF.

The CDR3 loop is CASSPTTSGIDTQYF. As DNA, the CDR3 is TGTGCCAGCAGCCCGACAACTTCGGGGATAGATACGCAGTATTTT. The chain has TRBV7-9 and TRBJ2-3; a weak D match, TRBD2 (5 bases). Germline V gives CDR1 SEHNR, CDR2 FQNEAQ (reference sequence). This CDR3 has 15 residues. The V end was cut by 5 bases, the J end by 5 bases, with 17 bases between.

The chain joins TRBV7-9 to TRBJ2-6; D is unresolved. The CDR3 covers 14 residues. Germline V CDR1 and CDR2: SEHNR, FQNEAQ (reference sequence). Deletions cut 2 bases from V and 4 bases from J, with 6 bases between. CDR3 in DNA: TGTGCCAGCAGCTTATCATCCGGGGCCAACGTCCTGACTTTC. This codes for CASSLSSGANVLTF. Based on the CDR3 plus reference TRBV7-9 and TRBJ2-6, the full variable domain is DTGVSQNPRHKITKRGQNVTFRCDPISEHNRLYWYRQTLGQGPEFLTYFQNEAQLEKSRLLSDRFSAERPKGSFSTLEIQRTEQGDSAMYLCASSLSSGANVLTFGAGSRLTVL.

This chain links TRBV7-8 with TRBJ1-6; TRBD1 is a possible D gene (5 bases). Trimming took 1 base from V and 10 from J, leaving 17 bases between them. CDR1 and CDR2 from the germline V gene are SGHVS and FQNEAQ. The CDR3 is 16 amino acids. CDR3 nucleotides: TGTGCCAGCAGCTTAGACAGGTTCCCCTGGGGATCACCCCTCCACTTT. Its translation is CASSLDRFPWGSPLHF.

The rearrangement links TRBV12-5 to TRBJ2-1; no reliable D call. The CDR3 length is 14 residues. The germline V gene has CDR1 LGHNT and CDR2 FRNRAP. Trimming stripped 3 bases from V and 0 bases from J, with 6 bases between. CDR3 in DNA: TGTGCTAGTGGTTTCTTTGGCTCCTACAATGAGCAGTTCTTC. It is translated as CASGFFGSYNEQFF.

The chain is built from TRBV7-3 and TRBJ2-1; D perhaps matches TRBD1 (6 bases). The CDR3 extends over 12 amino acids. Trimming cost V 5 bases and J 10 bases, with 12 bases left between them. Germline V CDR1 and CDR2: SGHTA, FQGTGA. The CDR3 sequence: CASSRDTREQFF. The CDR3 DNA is TGTGCCAGCAGCCGGGACACCAGGGAGCAGTTCTTC.